The next 9 T cell receptor beta chains were all read from a single sample in a study of regulatory T cells in long-lasting Graves disease. Time point here: persistent/refractory GD, antithyroid drugs over 5 years with positive TRAb. Following extraction of RNA from PBMCs, that RNA was used to make the TCR library. Arm-PCR of CDR3 regions with iRepertoire HTBI primers generated TCR beta libraries. MiXCR was run by TCRdb on the multiplex PCR reads, yielding one entry per CDR3 protein. The sample has around 460,000 distinct CDR3 sequences; 20% to 25% are singletons. Sequencing used peripheral blood mononuclear cells (PBMCs), obtained when the disease was refractory, from a patient treated with antithyroid drugs. Every receptor here comes from a female donor with Graves disease.

This clonotype was detected many times. The chain recombines TRBV28 with TRBJ1-5; 7 bases line up with TRBD1. The germline CDR1 and CDR2 sequences are MDHEN and SYDVKM. This CDR3 is built from 15 residues. Trimming at V came to 2 bases and at J to 6 bases, leaving 7 bases not matched to a gene. CDR3 residues: CASSLVGQAGQPQHF. In nucleotides, the CDR3 is TGTGCCAGCAGTTTAGTAGGACAGGCCGGTCAGCCCCAGCATTTT.

This clonotype was recorded at least ten times. This chain uses TRBV2 with TRBJ1-1; D not certain. The CDR3 contains 12 residues. Germline V CDR1 and CDR2: SNHLY, FYNNEI. V gave up 1 base and J gave up 7 bases, with 7 bases separating them. Here the CDR3 reads CASSEEGNEAFF. CDR3 nucleotides: TGTGCCAGCAGTGAAGAGGGAAATGAAGCTTTCTTT.

Many counts were recorded for this clonotype. CDR3 nucleotides: TGTGCCAGCAGCCCCCAGCCGGAGGACTATGGCTACACCTTC. Its protein is CASSPQPEDYGYTF. The V call is TRBV11-2, the J call TRBJ1-2, with D uncertain. The CDR3 totals 14 residues. Trimming removed 5 bases from V and 3 bases from J, with 13 bases in between. CDR1 SGHAT and CDR2 FQNNGV come from the germline V gene.

The rearrangement links TRBV7-9 to TRBJ2-7; TRBD2 matches 7 bases. This CDR3 spans 16 amino acids. Germline lookup yields CDR1 SEHNR and CDR2 FQNEAQ (reference sequence). J was trimmed by 5 bases and V by 1 base; bases with no gene match: 11. The CDR3 region has the DNA TGTGCCAGCAGCTTAGTACCCCCTGGGAGGGGCCACGAGCAGTACTTC. This encodes CASSLVPPGRGHEQYF.

This clonotype was detected ten times or more. This chain uses TRBV5-8 with TRBJ1-4; no clear D gene. From germline, CDR1 is SGHTS and CDR2 YDEGEE. The CDR3 covers 13 residues. V shed 1 base and J shed 8 bases, with 9 bases lying between them. CDR3 region: CASSLTIGEKLFF. In nucleotides, the CDR3 is TGTGCCAGCAGCTTGACAATCGGGGAAAAACTGTTTTTT.

This clonotype was picked up a small number of times. The chain is built from TRBV7-9 and TRBJ1-1; the D is unclear. This CDR3 has 13 residues. Trimming pared 5 bases from V and 5 bases from J, leaving 12 bases between. Germline values: CDR1 SEHNR, CDR2 FQNEAQ (reference sequence). CDR3 bases: TGTGCCAGCAGCCCTGGGCGCCAGACTGAAGCTTTCTTT. Residues: CASSPGRQTEAFF. Drawing the rest from reference TRBV7-9 and TRBJ1-1, the complete variable domain is DTGVSQNPRHKITKRGQNVTFRCDPISEHNRLYWYRQTLGQGPEFLTYFQNEAQLEKSRLLSDRFSAERPKGSFSTLEIQRTEQGDSAMYLCASSPGRQTEAFFGQGTRLTVV.

Notes on this clonotype: A clone one base away is much larger, so this may be a read error. The J gene is TRBJ1-2, the V gene TRBV6-2 or TRBV6-3, with 8 bases matching TRBD1. Germline loops: CDR1 MNHEY, CDR2 SVGEGT. This CDR3 contains 15 residues. CDR3: CACSYGGDRKYGYTF. Here the CDR3 DNA reads TGTGCCTGCAGTTACGGAGGGGACAGGAAGTATGGCTACACCTTC.

This clonotype was recorded a few times. The chain recombines TRBV5-1 with TRBJ1-1, with D perhaps matching TRBD1 (6 bases). CDR1 and CDR2 (germline): SGHRS, YFSETQ. Trimming left V 7 bases short and J 4 bases short, with 17 bases between. The CDR3 loop spans 14 amino acids. CDR3 sequence reads: CASRVSTGSTEAFF. The CDR3 nucleotides are TGCGCCAGCCGAGTAAGTACAGGGAGCACTGAAGCTTTCTTT.

This clonotype appeared many times. This chain connects TRBV6-1 to TRBJ2-5, with 9 bases identical to TRBD1. The CDR3 extends over 15 amino acids. Trimming cost V 3 bases and J 9 bases; bases outside gene matches: 11. Germline CDR1 and CDR2: MNHNS and SASEGT. The CDR3 bases are TGTGCCAGCAGTGATCCCGGGACAGGGTACTCGGCCCAGTACTTC. This codes for CASSDPGTGYSAQYF.